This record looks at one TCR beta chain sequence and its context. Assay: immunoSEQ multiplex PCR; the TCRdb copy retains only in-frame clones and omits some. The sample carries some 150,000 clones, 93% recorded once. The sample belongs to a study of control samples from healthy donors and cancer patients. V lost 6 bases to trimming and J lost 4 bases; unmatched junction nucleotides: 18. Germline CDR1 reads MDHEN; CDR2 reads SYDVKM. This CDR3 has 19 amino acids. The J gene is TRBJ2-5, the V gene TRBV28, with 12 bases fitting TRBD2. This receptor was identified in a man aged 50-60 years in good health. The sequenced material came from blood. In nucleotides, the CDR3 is TGTGCCAGCAGCCCAACTGGACTAGCGGGAACCCCCCGCTCAGAGACCCAGTACTTC. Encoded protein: CASSPTGLAGTPRSETQYF.